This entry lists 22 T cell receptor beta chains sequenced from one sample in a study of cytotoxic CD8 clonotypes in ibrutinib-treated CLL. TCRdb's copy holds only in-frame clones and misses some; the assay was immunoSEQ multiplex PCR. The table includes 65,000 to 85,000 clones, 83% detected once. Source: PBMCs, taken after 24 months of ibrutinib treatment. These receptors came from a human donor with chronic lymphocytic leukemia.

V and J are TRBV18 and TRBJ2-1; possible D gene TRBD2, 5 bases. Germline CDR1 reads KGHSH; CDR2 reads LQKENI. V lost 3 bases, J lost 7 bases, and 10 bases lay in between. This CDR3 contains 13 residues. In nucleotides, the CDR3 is TGTGCCAGCTCACCTCTCGGGGTAAATGAGCAGTTCTTC. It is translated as CASSPLGVNEQFF. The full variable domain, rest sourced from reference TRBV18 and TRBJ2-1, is NAGVMQNPRHLVRRRGQEARLRCSPMKGHSHVYWYRQLPEEGLKFMVYLQKENIIDESGMPKERFSAEFPKEGPSILRIQQVVRGDSAAYFCASSPLGVNEQFFGPGTRLTVL.

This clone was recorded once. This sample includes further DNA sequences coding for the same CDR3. The CDR3 region has the DNA TGCGCCAGCAGCTTAACAGAGACCCAGTACTTC. It codes for CASSLTETQYF. This chain links TRBV5-1 with TRBJ2-5; unclear D gene. The CDR3 has 11 amino acids. Germline CDR1 SGHRS, CDR2 YFSETQ. With 2 bases removed from V and 4 bases from J, the gap between germline ends came to 3 bases.

In DNA form, the CDR3 reads TGCGCCAGCATGAGTACGTTAACAGCTTTCTTT. This sequence encodes CASMSTLTAFF. The J gene is TRBJ1-1, the V gene TRBV10-2; D is unclear. The germline V gene encodes CDR1 WSHSY and CDR2 SAAADI. V was pared by 7 bases and J by 10 bases, with 13 bases between. The CDR3 covers 11 residues.

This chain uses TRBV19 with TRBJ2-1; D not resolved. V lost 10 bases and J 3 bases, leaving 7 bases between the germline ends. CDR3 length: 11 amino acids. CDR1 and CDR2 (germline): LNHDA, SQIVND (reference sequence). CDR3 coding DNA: TGTGCCACTGCTGACTACAATGAGCAGTTCTTC. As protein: CATADYNEQFF.

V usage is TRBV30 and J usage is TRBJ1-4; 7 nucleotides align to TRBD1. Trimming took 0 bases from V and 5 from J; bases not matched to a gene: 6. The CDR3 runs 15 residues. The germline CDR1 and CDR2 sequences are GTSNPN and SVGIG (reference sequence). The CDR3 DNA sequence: TGTGCCTGGAGTGTTCCGACAGGGACAAATGAAAAACTGTTTTTT. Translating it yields CAWSVPTGTNEKLFF.

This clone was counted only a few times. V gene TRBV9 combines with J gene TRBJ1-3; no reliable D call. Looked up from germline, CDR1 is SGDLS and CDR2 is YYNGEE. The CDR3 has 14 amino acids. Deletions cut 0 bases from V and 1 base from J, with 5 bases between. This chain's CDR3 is CASSVGRSGNTIYF. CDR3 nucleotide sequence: TGTGCCAGCAGCGTAGGGAGATCTGGAAACACCATATATTTT.

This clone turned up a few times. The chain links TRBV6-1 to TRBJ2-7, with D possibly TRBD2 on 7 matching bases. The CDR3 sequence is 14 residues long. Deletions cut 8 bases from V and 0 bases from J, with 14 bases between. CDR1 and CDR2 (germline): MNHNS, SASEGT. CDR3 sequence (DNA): TGTGCCAGCTGGGGGGGGGCTGGCTCCTACGAGCAGTACTTC. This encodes CASWGGAGSYEQYF.

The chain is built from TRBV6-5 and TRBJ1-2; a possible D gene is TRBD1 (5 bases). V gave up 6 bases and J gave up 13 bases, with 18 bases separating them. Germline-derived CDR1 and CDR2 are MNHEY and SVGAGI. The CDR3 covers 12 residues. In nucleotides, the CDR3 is TGTGCCAGCAGCTCCCCCCAGGGCCCCAGCACCTTC. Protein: CASSSPQGPSTF.

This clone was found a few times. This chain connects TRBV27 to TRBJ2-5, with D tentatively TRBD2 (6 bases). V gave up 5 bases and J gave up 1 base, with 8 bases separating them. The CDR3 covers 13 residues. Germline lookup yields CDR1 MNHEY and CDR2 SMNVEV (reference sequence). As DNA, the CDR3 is TGTGCCAGCAGTCGGGACTTCCAAGAGACCCAGTACTTC. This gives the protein CASSRDFQETQYF.

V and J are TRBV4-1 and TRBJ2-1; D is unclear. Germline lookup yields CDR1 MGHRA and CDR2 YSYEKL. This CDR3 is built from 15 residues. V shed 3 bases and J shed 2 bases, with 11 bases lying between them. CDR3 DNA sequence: TGCGCCAGCAGCCAGTCGGCACGGACCTACAATGAGCAGTTCTTC. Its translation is CASSQSARTYNEQFF.

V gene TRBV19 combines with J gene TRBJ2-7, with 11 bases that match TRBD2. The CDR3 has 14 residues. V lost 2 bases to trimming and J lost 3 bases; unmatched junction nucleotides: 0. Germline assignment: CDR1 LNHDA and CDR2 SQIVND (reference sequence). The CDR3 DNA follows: TGTGCCAGTAGTATAACTAGCGGGAGCTACGAGCAGTACTTC. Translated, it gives CASSITSGSYEQYF. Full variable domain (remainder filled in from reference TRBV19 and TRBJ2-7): DGGITQSPKYLFRKEGQNVTLSCEQNLNHDAMYWYRQDPGQGLRLIYYSQIVNDFQKGDIAEGYSVSREKKESFPLTVTSAQKNPTAFYLCASSITSGSYEQYFGPGTRLTVT.

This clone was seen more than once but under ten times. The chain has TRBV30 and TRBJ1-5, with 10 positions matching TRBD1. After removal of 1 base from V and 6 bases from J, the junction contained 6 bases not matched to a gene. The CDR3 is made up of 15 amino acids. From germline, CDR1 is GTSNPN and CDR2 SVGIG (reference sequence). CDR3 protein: CAWSDDRGRSQPQHF. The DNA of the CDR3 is TGTGCCTGGAGTGACGACAGGGGGCGAAGTCAGCCCCAGCATTTT.

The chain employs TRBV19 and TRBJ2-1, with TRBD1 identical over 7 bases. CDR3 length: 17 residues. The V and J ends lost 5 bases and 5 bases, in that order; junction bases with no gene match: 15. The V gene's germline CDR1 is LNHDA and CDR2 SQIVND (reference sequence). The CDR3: CASSSPPGTALHNEQFF. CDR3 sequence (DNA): TGTGCCAGTAGTTCTCCCCCTGGGACAGCATTGCACAATGAGCAGTTCTTC.

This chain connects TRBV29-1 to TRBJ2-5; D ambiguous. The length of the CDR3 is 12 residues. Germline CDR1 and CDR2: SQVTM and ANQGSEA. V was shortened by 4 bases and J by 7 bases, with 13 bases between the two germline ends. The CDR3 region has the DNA TGCAGCGTTGCCGGGTCCTCCTCGACCCAGTACTTC. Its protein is CSVAGSSSTQYF.

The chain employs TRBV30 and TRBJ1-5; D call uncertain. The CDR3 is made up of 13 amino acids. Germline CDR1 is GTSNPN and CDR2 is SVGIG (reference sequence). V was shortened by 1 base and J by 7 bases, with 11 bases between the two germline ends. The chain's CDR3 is CAWSAGKDQPQHF. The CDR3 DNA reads TGTGCCTGGAGTGCGGGGAAGGACCAGCCCCAGCATTTT.

Written as DNA, the CDR3 is TGCGCCAGCAGCCACGGGACAGGGGTGATGGATGAGCAGTTCTTC. As protein: CASSHGTGVMDEQFF. The chain joins TRBV5-1 to TRBJ2-1, with 10 nucleotides matching TRBD1. V was clipped by 4 bases and J by 8 bases; unmatched bases: 9. Germline loops: CDR1 SGHRS, CDR2 YFSETQ. The CDR3 covers 15 residues.

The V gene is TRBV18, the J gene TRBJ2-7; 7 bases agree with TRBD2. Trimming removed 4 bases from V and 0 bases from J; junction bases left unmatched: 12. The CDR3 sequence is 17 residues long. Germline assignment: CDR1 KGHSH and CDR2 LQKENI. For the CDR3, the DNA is TGTGCCAGCTCACGGGCTAGCGGAGGCTCGAGCTCCTACGAGCAGTACTTC. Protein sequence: CASSRASGGSSSYEQYF.

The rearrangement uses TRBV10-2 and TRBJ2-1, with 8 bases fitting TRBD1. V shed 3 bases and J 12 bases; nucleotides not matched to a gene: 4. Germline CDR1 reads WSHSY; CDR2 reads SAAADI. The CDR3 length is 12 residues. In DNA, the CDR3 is TGCGCCAGCAGTGATGGACAGGGTGGGCAGTTCTTC. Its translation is CASSDGQGGQFF.

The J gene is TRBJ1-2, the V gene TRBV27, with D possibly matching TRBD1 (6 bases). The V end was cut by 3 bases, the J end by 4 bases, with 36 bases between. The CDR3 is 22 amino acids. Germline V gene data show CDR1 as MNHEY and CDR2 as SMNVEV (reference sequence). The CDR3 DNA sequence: TGTGCCAGCAGTTTGACAGGTCAAGACCGAATCATTCCGGGCCAATCGTTCTATGGCTACACCTTC. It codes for CASSLTGQDRIIPGQSFYGYTF.

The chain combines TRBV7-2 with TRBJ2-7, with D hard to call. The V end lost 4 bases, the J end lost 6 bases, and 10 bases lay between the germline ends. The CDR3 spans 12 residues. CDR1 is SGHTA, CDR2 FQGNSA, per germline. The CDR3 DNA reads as TGTGCCAGCAGCTCCCGAAATAGCGAGCAGTACTTC. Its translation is CASSSRNSEQYF.

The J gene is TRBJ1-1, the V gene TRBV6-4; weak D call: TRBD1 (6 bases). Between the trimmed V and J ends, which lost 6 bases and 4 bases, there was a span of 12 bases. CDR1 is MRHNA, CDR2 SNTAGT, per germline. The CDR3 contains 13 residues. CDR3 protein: CASSAGQFTEAFF. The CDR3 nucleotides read TGTGCCAGCAGCGCTGGACAGTTCACTGAAGCTTTCTTT.

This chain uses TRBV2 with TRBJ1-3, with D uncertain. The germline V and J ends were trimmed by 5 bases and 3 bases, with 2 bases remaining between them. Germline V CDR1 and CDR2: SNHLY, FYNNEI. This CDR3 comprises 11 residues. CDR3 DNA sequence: TGTGCCAGCAGTTTTGGAAACACCATATATTTT. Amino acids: CASSFGNTIYF.